Below are 22 T cell receptor beta chains sequenced from a single sample in a study of cytomegalovirus exposure and HLA in healthy donors. PCR primers comprised 60 Vbeta and 13 Jbeta primers. TCRdb's table, derived via immunoSEQ multiplex PCR, lists solely in-frame clones and lacks some. The data contain tens of thousands of clones, 81% of them seen just once; the ten biggest clones take up almost 9.5%. Sequencing used PBMCs. Receptors were obtained from a woman in her thirties or forties in good health and CMV-seronegative.

The V gene is TRBV25-1, the J gene TRBJ2-3; 7 bases agree with TRBD1. Germline V gene lookup returns CDR1 MGHDK and CDR2 SYGVNS. This CDR3 is built from 15 residues. The V and J ends lost 4 bases and 3 bases, in that order; junction bases with no gene match: 7. In nucleotides, the CDR3 is TGTGCCAGCAGTGCCAGACAACAGGGGACAGATACGCAGTATTTT. Its translation is CASSARQQGTDTQYF.

The chain recombines TRBV6-5 with TRBJ2-3; 12 bases line up with TRBD2. CDR3 length: 15 amino acids. The V and J ends lost 7 bases and 2 bases, in that order; junction bases with no gene match: 4. Germline CDR1 reads MNHEY; CDR2 reads SVGAGI. The CDR3 DNA reads TGTGCCAGCATGACTAGCGGGGGAACCACAGATACGCAGTATTTT. Its protein is CASMTSGGTTDTQYF.

This clone was seen only a few times. The chain has TRBV6-1 and TRBJ2-2; TRBD1 matches 10 bases. Trimming took 5 bases from V and 5 from J; bases not matched to a gene: 5. The germline CDR1 and CDR2 sequences are MNHNS and SASEGT. The CDR3 length is 15 residues. CDR3: CASSPGTGETGELFF. CDR3 sequence (DNA): TGTGCCAGCAGTCCCGGGACAGGGGAAACCGGGGAGCTGTTTTTT.

The rearrangement uses TRBV6-5 and TRBJ2-7; 7 bases fit TRBD1. The V segment lost 7 bases and the J segment 1 base; nucleotides outside the gene matches: 7. Germline V gene sequence: CDR1 MNHEY, CDR2 SVGAGI. This CDR3 region has 14 residues. CDR3 nucleotide sequence: TGTGCCAGCAAGGGACAGTTGGCTTCCTACGAGCAGTACTTC. This encodes CASKGQLASYEQYF.

The rearrangement joins TRBV4-3 to TRBJ2-2; D is possibly TRBD2 (6 bases). Per the germline V gene, CDR1 is LGHNA and CDR2 is YSLEER. This CDR3 comprises 14 residues. V was shortened by 3 bases and J by 4 bases, with 9 bases between the two germline ends. The CDR3 sequence: CASSHGGFTGELFF. CDR3 DNA: TGCGCCAGCAGCCATGGAGGGTTCACCGGGGAGCTGTTTTTT.

This clone was found once. V is TRBV28 and J is TRBJ2-1; TRBD1 is a possible D gene (7 bases). The CDR3 totals 13 residues. V gave up 8 bases and J gave up 10 bases, with 18 bases separating them. Germline V gene data show CDR1 as MDHEN and CDR2 as SYDVKM. CDR3 residues: CASSWRGPREQFF. The CDR3 bases are TGTGCCAGCTCCTGGAGGGGGCCGAGGGAGCAGTTCTTC.

The chain joins TRBV28 to TRBJ2-2, with no clear D. CDR1 is MDHEN, CDR2 SYDVKM, per germline. V was shortened by 4 bases and J by 4 bases, with 4 bases between the two germline ends. The CDR3 length is 12 residues. The CDR3 protein is CASSSLTGELFF. The DNA of the CDR3 is TGTGCCAGCAGTTCCCTCACCGGGGAGCTGTTTTTT.

In this sample, this clone turned up once. V usage is TRBV6-1 and J usage is TRBJ1-3; D is undetermined. The CDR3 spans 12 residues. Trimming cost V 7 bases and J 7 bases, with 11 bases left between them. From germline, CDR1 is MNHNS and CDR2 SASEGT. The CDR3 DNA is TGTGCCAGCACTATAGACGGGAACACCATATATTTT. Translating it yields CASTIDGNTIYF.

The chain uses TRBV10-3 and TRBJ2-2; D may be TRBD2 (7 bases). CDR1 ENHRY and CDR2 SYGVKD come from the germline V gene. The CDR3 contains 14 residues. V was clipped by 8 bases and J by 7 bases, with 17 bases between them. This CDR3 reads CAIRSGTMGGELFF. The CDR3 nucleotides are TGTGCCATCCGGAGCGGGACAATGGGCGGGGAGCTGTTTTTT.

The chain has TRBV5-1 and TRBJ1-1, with TRBD1 as a possible D gene (6 bases). Germline V gives CDR1 SGHRS, CDR2 YFSETQ. Trimming pared 6 bases from V and 5 bases from J, leaving 17 bases between. The CDR3 covers 14 residues. For the CDR3, the DNA is TGCGCCAGCAACCGGGGGGGGGCGGGAACTGAAGCTTTCTTT. It translates to CASNRGGAGTEAFF.

This chain uses TRBV5-5 with TRBJ2-3, with a tentative D call TRBD1 (6 bases). The germline V gene has CDR1 SGHKS and CDR2 YYEKEE (reference sequence). V lost 0 bases to trimming and J lost 6 bases, with 11 bases between them. The CDR3 is 14 residues long. The CDR3 DNA follows: TGTGCCAGCAGCTTGGTCCGGACAGCTGATACGCAGTATTTT. Residues: CASSLVRTADTQYF.

The chain links TRBV7-8 to TRBJ1-5, with D unclear. Trimming took 3 bases from V and 3 from J, leaving 9 bases between them. Looked up from germline, CDR1 is SGHVS and CDR2 is FQNEAQ. CDR3 length: 14 amino acids. The CDR3 loop reads CASSFGLNNQPQHF. The CDR3 DNA follows: TGTGCCAGCAGCTTTGGGCTGAACAATCAGCCCCAGCATTTT.

The chain recombines TRBV2 with TRBJ1-2, with 7 bases identical to TRBD1. V shed 5 bases and J 3 bases; nucleotides not matched to a gene: 6. CDR3 size: 14 residues. Germline V gives CDR1 SNHLY, CDR2 FYNNEI. The CDR3 DNA sequence: TGTGCCAGCAGTACACGACAGGGATACTATGGCTACACCTTC. Protein: CASSTRQGYYGYTF.

This clone has a handful of counts. The chain recombines TRBV11-3 with TRBJ1-1; no clear D gene. V lost 1 base and J 3 bases, leaving 6 bases between the germline ends. There are 13 residues in the CDR3. Germline V gene data show CDR1 as SGHNT and CDR2 as YENEEA. CDR3 nucleotides: TGTGCCAGCAGCTTAGTCGGGTACACTGAAGCTTTCTTT. It is translated as CASSLVGYTEAFF.

The genes are TRBV5-1 and TRBJ1-2, with D possibly matching TRBD1 (6 bases). The length of the CDR3 is 14 residues. With 0 bases removed from V and 4 bases from J, the gap between germline ends came to 10 bases. The germline gives CDR1 SGHRS, CDR2 YFSETQ. The CDR3 region has the DNA TGCGCCAGCAGCTTGGGGACAGACATCTATGGCTACACCTTC. It encodes CASSLGTDIYGYTF.

This clone came up a few times. The chain joins TRBV6-1 to TRBJ2-1; D unclear. The CDR3 length is 12 residues. Trimming left V 11 bases short and J 6 bases short, with 14 bases between. Germline loops: CDR1 MNHNS, CDR2 SASEGT. The CDR3 coding sequence is TGTGCCGCTAATGCCTATCGCAATGAGCAGTTCTTC. This gives the protein CAANAYRNEQFF.

This sequence joins TRBV19 and TRBJ2-5; weak D call: TRBD2 (5 bases). V lost 5 bases and J 7 bases, leaving 17 bases between the germline ends. Germline V gene sequence: CDR1 LNHDA, CDR2 SQIVND (reference sequence). CDR3 length equals 14 residues. The chain's CDR3 is CASSEAGTAGTQYF. The DNA for the CDR3 is TGTGCCAGTAGTGAGGCTGGCACGGCGGGGACCCAGTACTTC.

Only a few counts were recorded for this clone. The sample carries other DNA sequences with the same CDR3. The rearrangement joins TRBV25-1 to TRBJ2-7, with a weak D call TRBD2 (6 bases). V lost 4 bases and J lost 2, with 9 bases in between. Germline CDR1 is MGHDK and CDR2 is SYGVNS. The CDR3 has 13 amino acids. Written as DNA, the CDR3 is TGTGCCAGCAGTGGCCGGGGGACCTACGAGCAGTACTTC. As protein: CASSGRGTYEQYF.

Remarks on this clone: At one boundary the junction diverges from the germline segment, which might be a read error. The chain uses TRBV7-7 and TRBJ2-1, with 9 positions matching TRBD2. CDR1 is SSHAT and CDR2 is FNYEAQ in the germline V gene (reference sequence). The CDR3 contains 15 residues. Written as DNA, the CDR3 is TGTGCTAGCAGCTTGGGCGGGGGGGCTTACAATGAGCAGTTCTTC. Translating it yields CASSLGGGAYNEQFF.

The chain recombines TRBV7-9 with TRBJ2-7; possible D gene TRBD1, 6 bases. The CDR3 is 12 amino acids. Trimming cost V 5 bases and J 1 base, with 6 bases left between them. Germline CDR1 and CDR2: SEHNR and FQNEAQ (reference sequence). The CDR3 loop reads CASSGQSYEQYV. As DNA, the CDR3 is TGTGCCAGCAGCGGACAGTCCTACGAGCAGTACGTC.

The chain employs TRBV7-6 and TRBJ2-3, with TRBD1 matching over 8 bases. The CDR3 totals 15 residues. The junction had 5 bases not matched to a gene; V was cut back by 3 bases and J by 3 bases. In germline, CDR1 is SGHVS, CDR2 FNYEAQ. CDR3 sequence: CASSLRQGATDTQYF. The CDR3 DNA reads TGTGCCAGCAGCTTGAGGCAGGGGGCAACAGATACGCAGTATTTT.

This chain connects TRBV27 to TRBJ1-4, with 9 bases fitting TRBD1. The CDR3 has 14 amino acids. Germline CDR1 MNHEY, CDR2 SMNVEV (reference sequence). Trimming at V came to 6 bases and at J to 7 bases, leaving 6 bases not matched to a gene. The CDR3 region is CASSWDRESEKLFF. In DNA, the CDR3 is TGTGCCAGCAGCTGGGACAGGGAATCTGAAAAACTGTTTTTT. The full variable domain, its missing parts supplied by reference TRBV27 and TRBJ1-4, is EAQVTQNPRYLITVTGKKLTVTCSQNMNHEYMSWYRQDPGLGLRQIYYSMNVEVTDKGDVPEGYKVSRKEKRNFPLILESPSPNQTSLYFCASSWDRESEKLFFGSGTQLSVL.